The entry below describes one TCR beta chain. Antigen unknown. 13 Jbeta primers and 60 Vbeta primers were used for the PCR. The protocol was immunoSEQ multiplex PCR, while the TCRdb copy is restricted to in-frame clones and leaves out a portion. The sample has tens of thousands of clones, 77% seen once. The CDR3 covers 16 residues. Trimming shortened V by 1 base and J by 5 bases, and 16 bases separated the two germline ends. Germline CDR1 reads SGHTS; CDR2 reads YDEGEE. The sample originates from a study of cytomegalovirus exposure and HLA in healthy donors. Whole-study findings and limits: A later analysis reported that several of the most significant clusters appeared to be linked to common viral pathogens, among them Epstein-Barr virus.

The TCR comes from a man under 40 in good health and CMV-seronegative. The chain employs TRBV5-8 and TRBJ2-1, with a possible D match to TRBD2 (6 bases). What was sequenced was PBMCs. The CDR3 here is CASSLLGLQSDNEQFF. For the CDR3, the DNA is TGTGCCAGCAGCTTGTTGGGACTCCAGTCCGACAATGAGCAGTTCTTC.